The rows below give T cell receptor beta chains drawn from one sample of a study of T cells in narcolepsy. Produced via immunoSEQ multiplex PCR; TCRdb's table is partial and in-frame only. The sample yields 34,000 or so clones, roughly 80% seen once. The sample consisted of memory (CD45RA-) CD4+ T cells from blood. Receptors originate from a human donor in good health. The CDR3 runs from the conserved cysteine through the conserved F or W. D genes are given only for firm matches. Expanded clones are given a class, and other clones once, few, many or no size at all.

D gene: TRBD2; J gene: TRBJ2-1; V gene: TRBV10-3; clone size: few; CDR3 DNA: TGTGCCATCAGTGTCACTAGCGGGAGGGATGAGCAGTTCTTC; CDR3 protein: CAISVTSGRDEQFF
D gene: .; J gene: TRBJ2-7; V gene: TRBV11-3; clone size: .; CDR3 DNA: TGTGCCAGCAGCTTAGGGCAGCAGAGCGAGCAGTACTTC; CDR3 protein: CASSLGQQSEQYF
D gene: .; J gene: TRBJ2-1; V gene: TRBV7-2; clone size: .; CDR3 DNA: TGTGCCAGCAGCTTAGCGCCAGGGGTTAAGAATGAGCAGTTCTTC; CDR3 protein: CASSLAPGVKNEQFF
D gene: .; J gene: TRBJ1-4; V gene: TRBV2; clone size: few; CDR3 DNA: TGTGCCAGCAGAGTGGGAAATGAAAAACTGTTTTTT; CDR3 protein: CASRVGNEKLFF
D gene: TRBD1; J gene: TRBJ1-1; V gene: TRBV7-2; clone size: few; CDR3 DNA: TGTGCCAGCAGGTATAAGACAGGGGCGAACACTGAAGCTTTCTTT; CDR3 protein: CASRYKTGANTEAFF
D gene: .; J gene: TRBJ2-3; V gene: TRBV19; clone size: few; CDR3 DNA: TGTGCCAGATTACTTAGCACAGATACGCAGTATTTT; CDR3 protein: CARLLSTDTQYF
D gene: .; J gene: TRBJ2-6; V gene: TRBV5-1; clone size: .; CDR3 DNA: TGCGCCAGCAGCGTATCGGGGGCCACCAACGTCCTGACTTTC; CDR3 protein: CASSVSGATNVLTF
D gene: .; J gene: TRBJ2-1; V gene: TRBV5-1; clone size: .; CDR3 DNA: TGCGCCAGCAGCGCGTCAACTAGGACTCCTCACAATGAGCAGTTCTTC; CDR3 protein: CASSASTRTPHNEQFF
D gene: TRBD2; J gene: TRBJ2-3; V gene: TRBV10-1; clone size: once; CDR3 DNA: TGCGCCAGCAGTCACTCGGGAGGGGGAGATACGCAGTATTTT; CDR3 protein: CASSHSGGGDTQYF
D gene: TRBD2; J gene: TRBJ2-2; V gene: TRBV7-9; clone size: .; CDR3 DNA: TGTGCCAGCAGCAGGGGACTAGCGGGAGGGAACACCGGGGAGCTGTTTTTT; CDR3 protein: CASSRGLAGGNTGELFF
D gene: .; J gene: TRBJ1-2; V gene: TRBV6-5; clone size: .; CDR3 DNA: TGTGCCAGCTCCAGGGCGGGAAACTATGGCTACACCTTC; CDR3 protein: CASSRAGNYGYTF
D gene: .; J gene: TRBJ1-1; V gene: TRBV11-3; clone size: .; CDR3 DNA: TGTGCCAGCAGCCGAGGCGGGTTAGGACAGTTGAACACTGAAGCTTTCTTT; CDR3 protein: CASSRGGLGQLNTEAFF
D gene: .; J gene: TRBJ1-2; V gene: TRBV6-1; clone size: .; CDR3 DNA: TGTGCCAGCAGTGAAAGGAAGAACTATGGCTACACCTTC; CDR3 protein: CASSERKNYGYTF
D gene: TRBD1; J gene: TRBJ2-5; V gene: TRBV6-6; clone size: .; CDR3 DNA: TGTGCCAGCAGTTACTCGATGGGACAGGGTCTGACCCAGTACTTC; CDR3 protein: CASSYSMGQGLTQYF
D gene: .; J gene: TRBJ2-3; V gene: TRBV21-1; clone size: .; CDR3 DNA: TGTGCCAGCAGCACCCCCAAGACTAGCGGGAGGACGAATGTGGGTACAGATACGCAGTATTTT; CDR3 protein: CASSTPKTSGRTNVGTDTQYF
D gene: .; J gene: TRBJ1-5; V gene: TRBV5-1; clone size: .; CDR3 DNA: TGCGCCAGCAGCTTGGAGGTCAATCAGCCCCAGCATTTT; CDR3 protein: CASSLEVNQPQHF
D gene: TRBD1; J gene: TRBJ1-6; V gene: TRBV19; clone size: .; CDR3 DNA: TGTGCCAGTAGCAAGCAGGGGGTGTCCTATAATTCACCCCTCCACTTT; CDR3 protein: CASSKQGVSYNSPLHF
D gene: .; J gene: TRBJ1-1; V gene: TRBV30; clone size: .; CDR3 DNA: TGTGCCTGGAGTTCCGGACCTCAAGCTTTCTTT; CDR3 protein: CAWSSGPQAFF
D gene: TRBD1; J gene: TRBJ2-7; V gene: TRBV27; clone size: .; CDR3 DNA: TGTGCCAGGCCGGGACAGGCCGCGTACGAGCAGTACTTC; CDR3 protein: CARPGQAAYEQYF
D gene: .; J gene: TRBJ2-4; V gene: TRBV11-2; clone size: .; CDR3 DNA: TGTGCCAGCAGCTCGAGACTAGCCAAAAACATTCAGTACTTC; CDR3 protein: CASSSRLAKNIQYF
D gene: .; J gene: TRBJ1-5; V gene: TRBV5-1; clone size: .; CDR3 DNA: TGCGCCAGCAGGTTCGGAGATAATCAGCCCCAGCATTTT; CDR3 protein: CASRFGDNQPQHF
D gene: .; J gene: TRBJ1-2; V gene: TRBV6-5; clone size: few; CDR3 DNA: TGTGCCAGCAGTGAAAGGAAGAACTATGGCTACACCTTC; CDR3 protein: CASSERKNYGYTF
D gene: .; J gene: TRBJ2-1; V gene: TRBV10-3; clone size: .; CDR3 DNA: TGTGCCACCAAAGAGACAGGTTTAGAGCAGTTCTTC; CDR3 protein: CATKETGLEQFF
D gene: TRBD1; J gene: TRBJ1-1; V gene: TRBV27; clone size: .; CDR3 DNA: TGTGCCAGCAGTTTTCTTACAGGGGGACCTACTCAGCTAGTGAACACTGAAGCTTTCTTT; CDR3 protein: CASSFLTGGPTQLVNTEAFF
D gene: .; J gene: TRBJ1-1; V gene: TRBV2; clone size: .; CDR3 DNA: TGTGCCAGCAGATATCATGGAAGGGACACTGAAGCTTTCTTT; CDR3 protein: CASRYHGRDTEAFF
D gene: .; J gene: TRBJ2-1; V gene: TRBV6-1; clone size: once; CDR3 DNA: TGTGCCAGCAGTGAAAGCCATGAGCAGTTCTTC; CDR3 protein: CASSESHEQFF
D gene: .; J gene: TRBJ2-1; V gene: TRBV7-2; clone size: .; CDR3 DNA: TGTGCCAGCAGCTTATCCCTTCGTAGGGACAATGAGCAGTTCTTC; CDR3 protein: CASSLSLRRDNEQFF
D gene: .; J gene: TRBJ1-1; V gene: TRBV7-9; clone size: .; CDR3 DNA: TGTGCCAGCAGCTTATTCGGGGCAGACACTGAAGCTTTCTTT; CDR3 protein: CASSLFGADTEAFF
D gene: .; J gene: TRBJ1-5; V gene: TRBV10-2; clone size: .; CDR3 DNA: TGCGCCAGCAAGGGCCTCGAGATCCAGGGCAATCAGCCCCAGCATTTT; CDR3 protein: CASKGLEIQGNQPQHF
D gene: TRBD1; J gene: TRBJ1-4; V gene: TRBV6-1; clone size: .; CDR3 DNA: TGTGCCAGCAGAAATCCGAGACAGGGCGCTGAAAAACTGTTTTTT; CDR3 protein: CASRNPRQGAEKLFF
D gene: .; J gene: TRBJ1-6; V gene: TRBV9; clone size: .; CDR3 DNA: TGTGCCAGCAGCGCAGGGCGGGGGCGAAATTCACCCCTCCACTTT; CDR3 protein: CASSAGRGRNSPLHF
D gene: TRBD2; J gene: TRBJ2-1; V gene: TRBV6-5; clone size: .; CDR3 DNA: TGTGCCAGCAGTTACTCTGGGACTACATACAATGAGCAGTTCTTC; CDR3 protein: CASSYSGTTYNEQFF
D gene: .; J gene: TRBJ2-2; V gene: TRBV4-2; clone size: .; CDR3 DNA: TGTGCCAGCAGCCCTCAGGGACGTATTGACACCGGGGAGCTGTTTTTT; CDR3 protein: CASSPQGRIDTGELFF
D gene: .; J gene: TRBJ2-3; V gene: TRBV11-2; clone size: once; CDR3 DNA: TGTGCCAGCAGCTTAACCGGGGGAAGCACAGATACGCAGTATTTT; CDR3 protein: CASSLTGGSTDTQYF
D gene: .; J gene: TRBJ1-2; V gene: TRBV19; clone size: .; CDR3 DNA: TGTGCCAGTAGCTCACTAAACTATGGCTACACCTTC; CDR3 protein: CASSSLNYGYTF
D gene: .; J gene: TRBJ1-4; V gene: TRBV19; clone size: .; CDR3 DNA: TGTGCCAGTACCACTCTGGGGGGTTCAACTAATGAAAAACTGTTTTTT; CDR3 protein: CASTTLGGSTNEKLFF
D gene: .; J gene: TRBJ2-2; V gene: TRBV6-1; clone size: .; CDR3 DNA: TGTGCCAGCAGGATGGCGGACTCGAACACCGGGGAGCTGTTTTTT; CDR3 protein: CASRMADSNTGELFF
D gene: TRBD1; J gene: TRBJ2-7; V gene: TRBV5-1; clone size: .; CDR3 DNA: TGCGCCAGCAGTTTAATAGGACAGGGTCCTTCCGAGCAGTACTTC; CDR3 protein: CASSLIGQGPSEQYF
D gene: .; J gene: TRBJ1-2; V gene: TRBV6-6; clone size: .; CDR3 DNA: TGTGCCAGCAATCGGGCTTATGGCTACACCTTC; CDR3 protein: CASNRAYGYTF
D gene: .; J gene: TRBJ2-4; V gene: TRBV6-5; clone size: few; CDR3 DNA: TGTGCCAGCAGCTCCCACCTACTAGCCAAAAACATTCAGTACTTC; CDR3 protein: CASSSHLLAKNIQYF